One T cell receptor beta chain is described in this entry. Its antigen is unknown. The PCR used 60 Vbeta and 13 Jbeta primers. The method was immunoSEQ multiplex PCR; TCRdb's version includes in-frame clones alone and lacks a portion of them. The table shows some 150,000 clones, with 60% to 85% occurring only once. This entry belongs to a study of cytomegalovirus exposure and HLA in healthy donors. At the level of the study: An analysis done earlier identified fewer than 140 million unique TCR beta sequences from about 179 million T cells.

The CDR3 sequence is 18 residues long. V gave up 2 bases and J gave up 5 bases; unmatched junction bases: 11. The germline V gene has CDR1 MGHRA and CDR2 YSYEKL. Study results and caveats: Researchers reportedly found TCR beta sequences accurately predicted most subjects' HLA-A and HLA-B alleles.

The sample taken for sequencing was PBMCs. The J gene is TRBJ2-2, the V gene TRBV4-1, with TRBD2 matching over 10 bases. The receptor comes from a female donor in good health and CMV-seropositive. The CDR3 loop reads CASSQNDHLAGVTGELFF. The DNA of the CDR3 is TGCGCCAGCAGCCAAAACGACCACCTAGCGGGGGTAACCGGGGAGCTGTTTTTT.